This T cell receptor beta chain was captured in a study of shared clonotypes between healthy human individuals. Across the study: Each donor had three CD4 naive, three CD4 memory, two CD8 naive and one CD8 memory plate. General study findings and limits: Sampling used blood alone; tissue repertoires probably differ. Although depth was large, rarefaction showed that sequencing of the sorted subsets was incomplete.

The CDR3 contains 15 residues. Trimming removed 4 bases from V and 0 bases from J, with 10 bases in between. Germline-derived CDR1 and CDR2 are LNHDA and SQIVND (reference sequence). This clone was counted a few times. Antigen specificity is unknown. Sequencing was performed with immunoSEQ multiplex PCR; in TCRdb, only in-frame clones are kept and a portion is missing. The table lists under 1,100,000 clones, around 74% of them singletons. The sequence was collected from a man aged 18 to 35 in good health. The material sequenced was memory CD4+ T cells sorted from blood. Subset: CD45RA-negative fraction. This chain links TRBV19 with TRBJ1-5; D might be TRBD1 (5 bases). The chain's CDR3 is CASSTQTASNQPQHF. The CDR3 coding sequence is TGTGCCAGTAGTACGCAGACAGCTAGCAATCAGCCCCAGCATTTT.